The following is a T cell receptor beta chain sequence with its context. Its antigen is unknown. Measured with immunoSEQ multiplex PCR; TCRdb has only the in-frame clones, and not every one. Found here are over 1.5 million clones, approximately 98% of them singletons; the top ten hold about 0.42%. The data were obtained in a study of shared clonotypes between healthy human individuals. V gave up 5 bases and J gave up 1 base, with 11 bases separating them. The CDR3 is made up of 15 amino acids. Germline assignment: CDR1 SGHTA and CDR2 FQGTGA. Study results and limitations: Sample collection involved blood only; tissue repertoires are likely different.

Sequencing input: naive CD4+ T cells sorted from blood. Subset here: CD45RA+ positively selected. This receptor was identified in a man aged 25-45 years in good health. The chain has TRBV7-3 and TRBJ2-2; D not certain. CDR3 sequence reads: CASSPRSGNTGELFF. In DNA form, the CDR3 reads TGTGCCAGCAGCCCGAGATCGGGGAACACCGGGGAGCTGTTTTTT. Full variable domain (missing parts from reference TRBV7-3 and TRBJ2-2): GAGVSQTPSNKVTEKGKYVELRCDPISGHTALYWYRQSLGQGPEFLIYFQGTGAADDSGLPNDRFFAVRPEGSVSTLKIQRTERGDSAVYLCASSPRSGNTGELFFGEGSRLTVL.